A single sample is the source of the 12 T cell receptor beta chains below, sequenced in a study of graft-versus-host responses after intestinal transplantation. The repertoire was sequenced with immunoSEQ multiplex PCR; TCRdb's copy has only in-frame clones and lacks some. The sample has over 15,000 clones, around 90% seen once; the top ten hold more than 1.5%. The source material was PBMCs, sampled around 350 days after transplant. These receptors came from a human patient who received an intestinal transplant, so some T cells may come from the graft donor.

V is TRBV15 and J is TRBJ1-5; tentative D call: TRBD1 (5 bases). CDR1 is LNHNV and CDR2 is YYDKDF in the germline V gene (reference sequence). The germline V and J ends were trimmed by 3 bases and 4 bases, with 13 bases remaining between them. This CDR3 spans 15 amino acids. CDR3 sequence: CATSRAGNTNQPQHF. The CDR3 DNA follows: TGTGCCACCAGCAGGGCAGGGAATACGAATCAGCCCCAGCATTTT. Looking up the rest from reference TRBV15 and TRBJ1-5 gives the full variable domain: DAMVIQNPRYQVTQFGKPVTLSCSQTLNHNVMYWYQQKSSQAPKLLFHYYDKDFNNEADTPDNFQSRRPNTSFCFLDIRSPGLGDTAMYLCATSRAGNTNQPQHFGDGTRLSIL.

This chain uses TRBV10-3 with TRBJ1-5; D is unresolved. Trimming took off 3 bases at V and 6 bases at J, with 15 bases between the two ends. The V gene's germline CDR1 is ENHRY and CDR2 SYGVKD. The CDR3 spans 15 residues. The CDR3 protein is CAISDSKTTGQPQHF. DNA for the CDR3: TGTGCCATCAGTGACAGTAAAACGACTGGTCAGCCCCAGCATTTT.

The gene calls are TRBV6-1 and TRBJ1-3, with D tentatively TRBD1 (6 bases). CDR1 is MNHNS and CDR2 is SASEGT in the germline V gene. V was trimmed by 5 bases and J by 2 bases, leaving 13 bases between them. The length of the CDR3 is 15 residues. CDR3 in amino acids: CASSSRDKTGNTIYF. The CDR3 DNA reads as TGTGCCAGCAGTTCCCGGGACAAAACTGGAAACACCATATATTTT.

The CDR3 DNA reads TGTGCCAGCAGCCTGACTATCGGGGTAAACGAGCAGTACTTC. Residues: CASSLTIGVNEQYF. The chain combines TRBV7-9 with TRBJ2-7; TRBD2 might be the D (5 bases). The CDR3 consists of 14 residues. CDR1 and CDR2 (germline): SEHNR, FQNEAQ (reference sequence). With 5 bases removed from V and 5 bases from J, the gap between germline ends came to 16 bases.

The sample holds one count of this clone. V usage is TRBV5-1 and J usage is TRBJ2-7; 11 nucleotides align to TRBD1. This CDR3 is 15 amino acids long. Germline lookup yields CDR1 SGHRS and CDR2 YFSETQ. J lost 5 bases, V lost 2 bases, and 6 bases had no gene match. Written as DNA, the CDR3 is TGCGCCAGCAGCTTCCGGGACAGGGGGGATCACGAGCAGTACTTC. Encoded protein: CASSFRDRGDHEQYF.

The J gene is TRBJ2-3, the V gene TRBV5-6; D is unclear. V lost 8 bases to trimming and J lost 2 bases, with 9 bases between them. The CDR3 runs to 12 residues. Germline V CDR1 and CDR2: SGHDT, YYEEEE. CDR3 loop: CASKDLTDTQYF. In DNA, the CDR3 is TGTGCCAGTAAGGACCTCACAGATACGCAGTATTTT.

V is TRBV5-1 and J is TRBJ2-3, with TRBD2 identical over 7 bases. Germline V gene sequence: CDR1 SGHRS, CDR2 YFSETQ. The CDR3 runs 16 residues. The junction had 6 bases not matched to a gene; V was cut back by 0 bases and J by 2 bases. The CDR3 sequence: CASSLGSSGFTDTQYF. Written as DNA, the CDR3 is TGCGCCAGCAGCTTGGGGTCTAGCGGATTCACAGATACGCAGTATTTT.

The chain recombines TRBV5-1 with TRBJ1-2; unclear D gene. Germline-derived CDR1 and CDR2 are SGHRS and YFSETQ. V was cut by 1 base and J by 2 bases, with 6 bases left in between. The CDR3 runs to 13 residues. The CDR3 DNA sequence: TGCGCCAGCAGCTTGACAGAGAACTATGGCTACACCTTC. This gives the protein CASSLTENYGYTF.

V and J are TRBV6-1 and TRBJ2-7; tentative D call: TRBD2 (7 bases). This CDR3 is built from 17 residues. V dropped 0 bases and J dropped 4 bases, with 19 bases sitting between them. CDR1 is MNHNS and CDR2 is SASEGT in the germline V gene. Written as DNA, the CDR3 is TGTGCCAGCAGTGAAGCGGGGGGGGGCTTTTACCCGTACGAGCAGTACTTC. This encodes CASSEAGGGFYPYEQYF.

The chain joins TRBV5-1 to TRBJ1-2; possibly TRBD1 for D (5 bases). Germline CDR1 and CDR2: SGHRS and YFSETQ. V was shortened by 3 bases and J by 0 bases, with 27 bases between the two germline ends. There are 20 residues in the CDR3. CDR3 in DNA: TGCGCCAGCAGCTCTATATTACAGGATCGTAGACGAAGTTCTAACTATGGCTACACCTTC. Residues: CASSSILQDRRRSSNYGYTF. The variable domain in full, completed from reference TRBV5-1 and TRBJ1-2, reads KAGVTQTPRYLIKTRGQQVTLSCSPISGHRSVSWYQQTPGQGLQFLFEYFSETQRNKGNFPGRFSGRQFSNSRSEMNVSTLELGDSALYLCASSSILQDRRRSSNYGYTFGSGTRLTVV.

CDR3 sequence: CASTTGGYQETQYF. The CDR3 coding sequence is TGTGCCAGTACCACCGGGGGGTACCAAGAGACCCAGTACTTC. The rearrangement links TRBV19 to TRBJ2-5, with 7 bases lining up with TRBD2. Germline V lookup: CDR1 LNHDA, CDR2 SQIVND (reference sequence). The CDR3 is 14 residues long. V was clipped by 7 bases and J by 0 bases; unmatched bases: 5.

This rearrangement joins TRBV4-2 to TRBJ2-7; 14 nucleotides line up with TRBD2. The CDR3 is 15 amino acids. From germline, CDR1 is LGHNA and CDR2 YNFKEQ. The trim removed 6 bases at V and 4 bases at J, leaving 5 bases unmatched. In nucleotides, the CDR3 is TGTGCCAGCAGGGGGACTAGCGGGAGTTTTTACGAGCAGTACTTC. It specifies CASRGTSGSFYEQYF.